Each of the 21 T cell receptor beta chains below was sequenced from the same sample in a study of cytomegalovirus exposure and HLA in healthy donors. Vbeta (60) and Jbeta (13) primers were used in the PCR. Using immunoSEQ multiplex PCR, the repertoire was profiled, and TCRdb retains in-frame clones only, with some absent. The profile shows about 110,000 clones, about two thirds of them singletons. The sequenced sample was PBMCs. These receptors came from a female donor in good health and CMV-seronegative.

The J gene is TRBJ2-5, the V gene TRBV7-9; TRBD1 agrees at 7 bases. J lost 0 bases, V lost 2 bases, and 3 bases had no gene match. The CDR3 is 15 amino acids. Germline CDR1 SEHNR, CDR2 FQNEAQ (reference sequence). The CDR3: CASSLWQGDQETQYF. The CDR3 DNA reads TGTGCCAGCAGCTTATGGCAGGGGGACCAAGAGACCCAGTACTTC.

The chain recombines TRBV4-2 with TRBJ2-2; 10 bases map to TRBD2. Germline V gives CDR1 LGHNA, CDR2 YNFKEQ. This CDR3 spans 17 amino acids. V dropped 0 bases and J dropped 5; count of bases not matched to a gene: 6. The CDR3 protein is CASSQDLPSGSTGELFF. The CDR3 DNA follows: TGTGCCAGCAGCCAAGATTTACCTAGCGGGAGTACCGGGGAGCTGTTTTTT.

The V and J genes are TRBV9 and TRBJ1-2, with TRBD1 identical over 7 bases. Germline V gene sequence: CDR1 SGDLS, CDR2 YYNGEE. The CDR3 spans 16 residues. The ends lost 3 bases at V and 4 bases at J; junction bases unmatched: 12. CDR3 coding DNA: TGTGCCAGCAGCGACCGGGGGTTTAGGGGGCTCTATGGCTACACCTTC. Translated: CASSDRGFRGLYGYTF.

The chain joins TRBV25-1 to TRBJ2-3, with D possibly being TRBD1 (6 bases). The CDR3 extends over 15 amino acids. V was trimmed by 4 bases and J by 5 bases, leaving 16 bases between them. Germline values: CDR1 MGHDK, CDR2 SYGVNS. The CDR3 DNA reads as TGTGCCAGCAGTGCCGGCCAGGGGTGGATAGATACGCAGTATTTT. Its translation is CASSAGQGWIDTQYF.

This clone occurred once. The rearrangement uses TRBV29-1 and TRBJ1-1; TRBD1 agrees at 9 bases. The CDR3 consists of 15 residues. J lost 5 bases, V lost 3 bases, and 10 bases had no gene match. Germline V lookup: CDR1 SQVTM, CDR2 ANQGSEA. The CDR3 protein is CSVDPTDRGGTEAFF. CDR3 coding DNA: TGCAGCGTTGACCCTACAGACAGGGGGGGGACTGAAGCTTTCTTT.

CDR3 protein: CSVRDSAREQYF. CDR3 nucleotides: TGCAGCGTTCGGGATTCAGCGAGGGAGCAGTACTTC. The rearrangement uses TRBV29-1 and TRBJ2-7; possibly TRBD2 for D (5 bases). This CDR3 has 12 residues. V was pared by 5 bases and J by 7 bases, with 15 bases between. CDR1 is SQVTM and CDR2 is ANQGSEA in the germline V gene.

This clone was seen a single time. The chain has TRBV5-4 and TRBJ1-2, with 8 positions matching TRBD1. V shed 6 bases, J shed 4 bases, and the junction held 11 bases outside the gene matches. Germline V gives CDR1 SGHNT, CDR2 YYREEE (reference sequence). The CDR3 sequence is 15 residues long. In DNA form, the CDR3 reads TGTGCCAGCACCTCCCAAGGACAGGGCCGCTATGGCTACACCTTC. Amino acids: CASTSQGQGRYGYTF. Complete variable domain (other parts from reference TRBV5-4 and TRBJ1-2): ETGVTQSPTHLIKTRGQQVTLRCSSQSGHNTVSWYQQALGQGPQFIFQYYREEENGRGNFPPRFSGLQFPNYSSELNVNALELDDSALYLCASTSQGQGRYGYTFGSGTRLTVV.

The chain couples TRBV9 to TRBJ1-2; 7 bases agree with TRBD1. CDR1 is SGDLS, CDR2 YYNGEE, per germline. This CDR3 has 15 amino acids. J gave up 8 bases and V 0 bases, and 10 bases lay outside the gene matches. Written as DNA, the CDR3 is TGTGCCAGCAGCGTAGCTGGGGACAGTGCGAGGGGCTACACCTTC. Its protein product is CASSVAGDSARGYTF.

This clone was seen a handful of times. This CDR3 reads CASSQVIAYIQGCTDTQYF. The CDR3 DNA reads as TGCGCCAGCAGTCAAGTGATCGCTTACATACAGGGATGCACAGATACGCAGTATTTT. V is TRBV23-1 and J is TRBJ2-3; tentatively, D is TRBD1 (6 bases). TRBV23-1 falls under the ORF class, with uncertain function. This CDR3 comprises 19 residues. V was trimmed by 2 bases and J by 1 base, leaving 22 bases between them.

In this sample, this clone turned up a few times. The V gene is TRBV30, the J gene TRBJ1-5, with a weak D call TRBD1 (5 bases). V was trimmed by 0 bases and J by 7 bases, leaving 13 bases between them. Germline V gives CDR1 GTSNPN, CDR2 SVGIG (reference sequence). This CDR3 contains 14 residues. The CDR3 bases are TGTGCCTGGAGTGTACGGGGGGACGGGCAGCCCCAGCATTTT. Amino acid sequence: CAWSVRGDGQPQHF. Complete variable domain (other parts from reference TRBV30 and TRBJ1-5): SQTIHQWPATLVQPVGSPLSLECTVEGTSNPNLYWYRQAAGRGLQLLFYSVGIGQISSEVPQNLSASRPQDRQFILSSKKLLLSDSGFYLCAWSVRGDGQPQHFGDGTRLSIL.

The rearrangement uses TRBV4-1 and TRBJ2-7; D is ambiguous. The CDR3 length is 13 residues. From germline, CDR1 is MGHRA and CDR2 YSYEKL. V lost 1 base and J 3 bases, leaving 7 bases between the germline ends. This CDR3 reads CASSQAVNYEQYF. CDR3 sequence (DNA): TGCGCCAGCAGCCAAGCGGTCAACTACGAGCAGTACTTC.

The rearrangement joins TRBV25-1 to TRBJ2-5, with D maybe TRBD1 (6 bases). CDR3 length: 14 residues. Germline V gives CDR1 MGHDK, CDR2 SYGVNS. V shed 6 bases and J shed 2 bases, with 13 bases lying between them. The CDR3 DNA is TGTGCCAGCAGCGGAACAGGGATACAAGAGACCCAGTACTTC. Amino acids: CASSGTGIQETQYF.

The chain combines TRBV11-2 with TRBJ1-2; D is possibly TRBD1 (6 bases). V was cut by 3 bases and J by 7 bases, with 18 bases left in between. The CDR3 runs 15 residues. Germline V CDR1 and CDR2: SGHAT, FQNNGV. This CDR3 reads CASSFDRMDLRGYTF. CDR3 coding DNA: TGTGCCAGCAGCTTCGACAGGATGGATCTCCGTGGCTACACCTTC.

The chain uses TRBV18 and TRBJ2-3; the D is unclear. The CDR3 sequence is 14 residues long. Trimming took 2 bases from V and 4 from J, leaving 10 bases between them. From germline, CDR1 is KGHSH and CDR2 LQKENI. CDR3 loop: CASSPYGGSDTQYF. CDR3 DNA: TGTGCCAGCTCACCATATGGCGGATCAGATACGCAGTATTTT.

The rearrangement uses TRBV15 and TRBJ1-1; no reliable D call. CDR3 length: 14 residues. Germline V CDR1 and CDR2: LNHNV, YYDKDF (reference sequence). V lost 0 bases and J lost 1, with 6 bases in between. CDR3 sequence: CATSRDRWNTEAFF. The CDR3 DNA sequence: TGTGCCACCAGCAGAGATCGGTGGAACACTGAAGCTTTCTTT.

This clone has only a few counts. This sequence joins TRBV29-1 and TRBJ1-6; D uncertain. The CDR3 spans 13 residues. Trimming removed 7 bases from V and 4 bases from J, with 11 bases in between. Germline lookup yields CDR1 SQVTM and CDR2 ANQGSEA. The CDR3 is CSASSAYNSPLHF. The CDR3 DNA is TGCAGCGCCTCGTCCGCGTATAATTCACCCCTCCACTTT.

The CDR3 sequence is CAWSNTTGSYEQYF. The CDR3 coding sequence is TGTGCCTGGAGCAACACGACAGGGTCCTACGAGCAGTACTTC. The J gene is TRBJ2-7, the V gene TRBV30; 7 bases line up with TRBD1. This CDR3 is built from 14 residues. Trimming at V came to 3 bases and at J to 1 base, leaving 6 bases not matched to a gene. In germline, CDR1 is GTSNPN, CDR2 SVGIG (reference sequence).

The gene calls are TRBV6-1 and TRBJ2-2; TRBD2 aligns across 8 bases. The CDR3 is 14 amino acids. V gave up 10 bases and J gave up 4 bases; unmatched junction bases: 8. Per germline, CDR1 MNHNS and CDR2 SASEGT. CDR3 loop: CAKGRGVVTGELFF. CDR3 DNA: TGTGCCAAGGGGCGGGGGGTGGTCACCGGGGAGCTGTTTTTT.

The chain links TRBV27 to TRBJ2-7, with 10 positions matching TRBD2. V dropped 6 bases and J dropped 6; count of bases not matched to a gene: 8. Germline CDR1 is MNHEY and CDR2 is SMNVEV (reference sequence). The CDR3 is made up of 14 amino acids. The CDR3, as DNA: TGTGCCAGCAGCCCAGTCCGACTAGCGGGCGAGCAGTACTTC. Translating gives CASSPVRLAGEQYF.

The chain couples TRBV2 to TRBJ1-1, with 7 bases aligning to TRBD1. The CDR3 runs 13 residues. With V trimmed by 7 bases and J by 1 base, 3 bases remained unmatched. Germline lookup yields CDR1 SNHLY and CDR2 FYNNEI. CDR3 sequence reads: CASNYRGNTEAFF. CDR3 DNA: TGTGCCAGCAACTACAGGGGGAACACTGAAGCTTTCTTT.

This chain connects TRBV7-2 to TRBJ1-1, with a tentative D call TRBD1 (6 bases). V lost 3 bases to trimming and J lost 2 bases, with 10 bases between them. This CDR3 spans 14 amino acids. Germline-derived CDR1 and CDR2 are SGHTA and FQGNSA. CDR3 in DNA: TGTGCCAGCAGCTTCGACAGGACTAACACTGAAGCTTTCTTT. Protein: CASSFDRTNTEAFF. The full variable domain, in which reference TRBV7-2 and TRBJ1-1 provide the parts outside the CDR3, is GAGVSQSPSNKVTEKGKDVELRCDPISGHTALYWYRQSLGQGLEFLIYFQGNSAPDKSGLPSDRFSAERTGGSVSTLTIQRTQQEDSAVYLCASSFDRTNTEAFFGQGTRLTVV.